The 4 T cell receptor beta chains below all came from one sample that was sequenced in a study of regulatory T cells in long-lasting Graves disease. CDR3-region Arm-PCR and iRepertoire HTBI primers produced the TCR beta libraries. TCRdb re-called the multiplex PCR reads through MiXCR, storing one row per CDR3 protein. The sample yields about 470,000 distinct CDR3 sequences, about 20% seen once. Time point of the sample: persistent/refractory GD, antithyroid drugs over 5 years with positive TRAb. The TCR library was made from RNA extracted from PBMCs. The sample here was peripheral blood mononuclear cells (PBMCs), taken when the disease was refractory, from a patient treated with antithyroid drugs. Receptor source: a female donor with Graves disease.

A note on this clonotype: The junction departs from germline at one end; a sequencing error may be responsible. For the CDR3, the DNA is TGCAGTGCTAGATCCACCCCTGCGGCTTTT. It codes for CSARSTPAAF. This sequence joins TRBV20-1 and TRBJ1-4; no reliable D call. CDR3 size: 10 residues. Germline values: CDR1 DFQATT, CDR2 SNEGSKA (reference sequence).

This clonotype was picked up a small number of times. CDR3 nucleotide sequence: TGTGCCAGCGAGGGTGGAGATTCACCCCTCCACTTT. Amino acids: CASEGGDSPLHF. The chain has TRBV6-1 and TRBJ1-6; D not certain. This CDR3 has 12 amino acids. The germline CDR1 and CDR2 sequences are MNHNS and SASEGT. The ends were cut back, 8 bases at V and 8 bases at J, with 10 bases in the middle.

This rearrangement joins TRBV6-2 or TRBV6-3 to TRBJ1-4; D uncertain. The germline CDR1 and CDR2 sequences are MNHEY and SVGEGT. The CDR3 is 16 residues long. V was pared by 5 bases and J by 5 bases, with 18 bases between. CDR3: CASSPISRLTNEKLFF. CDR3 nucleotides: TGTGCCAGCAGTCCCATATCGCGTCTGACGAATGAAAAACTGTTTTTT.

Only a few counts were recorded for this clonotype. The chain recombines TRBV7-9 with TRBJ2-3, with TRBD1 matching over 8 bases. Germline V gene sequence: CDR1 SEHNR, CDR2 FQNEAQ (reference sequence). CDR3 size: 15 residues. The J segment lost 6 bases and the V segment lost 5 bases, leaving 10 bases of the junction unmatched. The CDR3 DNA reads as TGTGCCAGCAGCCCCCCGGACAGGGCGTTGGATACGCAGTATTTT. Translated, it gives CASSPPDRALDTQYF.